The clone carrying this T cell receptor beta chain was recorded only once. Authors' analysis steps: Amplification with reference gene primers provided the estimates of nucleated cell counts. Generated by immunoSEQ multiplex PCR, the TCRdb table keeps only in-frame clones and is missing some. That table gives V, J and clone size, and the DNA gave D and trimming. The sample shows 100,000 to 120,000 clones, 75% to 80% of them seen only once. This sample is part of a study of blood T cell repertoires in COVID-19. At the level of the study: Both acute and convalescent COVID-19 samples were obtained from the United States, Italy and Spain. T cells, B-cell-depleted T cells, or PBMCs provided the cDNA or gDNA that served as material.

This CDR3 is built from 14 residues. Germline V lookup: CDR1 LGHDT, CDR2 YNNKEL (reference sequence). V was clipped by 0 bases and J by 16 bases; unmatched bases: 7. The sequence was collected from a woman older than 75 with active or convalescent COVID-19. The rearrangement uses TRBV3-1 (or the pseudogene TRBV3-2) and TRBJ2-1; 12 positions agree with TRBD2. Sequencing input: peripheral blood. The CDR3 DNA reads as TGTGCCAGCAGCCAAGATCTAGCGGGAGGGCCTCAATTCTTC. Protein: CASSQDLAGGPQFF.